This is a list of T cell receptor beta chains from one sample in a study of response to subunit inactivated influenza vaccine. TCRdb itself ran the RT-PCR reads through MiXCR, one entry per CDR3 protein. The sample includes approximately 520,000 distinct CDR3 sequences, 15% to 20% of them seen just once. The specimen comprised CD4+ T cells sorted from PBMCs, sampled 23 to 25 months after vaccination. The receptors were sampled from a man aged 45-69 years who received an inactivated influenza vaccine. Each CDR3 is given with its conserved first and last residue. The order of the fields is clone size, V gene, CDR3 length, CDR3 protein. Part of the rows lack a size; the others show once, few, many or a class for expanded clones.

few | TRBV28 | 11 | CASRRYTEAFF
few | TRBV25-1 | 13 | CASRQGVSSPLHF
- | TRBV5-4 | 16 | CASSGTSGRAHYEQYF
few | TRBV6-1 | 13 | CASSRDGAYGYTF
few | TRBV20-1 | 12 | CSARITEKTQYF
many | TRBV24-1 | 21 | CATSDPDLSSGSTPSTDTQYF
- | TRBV28 | 13 | CASTGVGTDTQYF
few | TRBV7-6 | 15 | CASSQMGQGSTEAFF
- | TRBV2 | 16 | CASSEGGGSYNSPLHF
- | TRBV20-1 | 11 | CSAGLGIQQFF
- | TRBV11-3 | 13 | CASSLQGVGELFF
few | TRBV12-3/TRBV12-4 | 14 | CASSLGSGANEQFF
few | TRBV12-3/TRBV12-4 | 15 | CASSLPRGYYNEQFF
- | TRBV7-2 | 13 | CANQGERGTEAFF
few | TRBV28 | 12 | CASSIIRGGYTF
- | TRBV15 | 16 | CATSRNLGQGDQPQHF
- | TRBV20-1 | 12 | CSATIGWDTQYF
- | TRBV25-1 | 11 | CASRGSNEQFF
few | TRBV20-1 | 14 | CSAAKGSLNEKLFF
- | TRBV12-3/TRBV12-4 | 14 | CASRRQGRVETQYF
- | TRBV24-1 | 16 | CATSDRSGRAYNEQFF
- | TRBV19 | 15 | CASSILGQGATEQYF
many | TRBV5-1 | 15 | CASSLRTGGSETQYF
few | TRBV5-1 | 16 | CASSGGSTGSYNEQFF
- | TRBV20-1 | 15 | CSAREGVSSYNEQFF
few | TRBV5-5 | 16 | CASSSLAGRSGVEQFF
few | TRBV9 | 15 | CASSPRGGSGNTIYF
many | TRBV12-3/TRBV12-4 | 14 | CASTQRPGTEQAFF
- | TRBV5-1 | 12 | CASSLGGVGRFF
- | TRBV9 | 16 | CASSVESSGAGETQYF
few | TRBV2 | 12 | CASSETNYGYTF
- | TRBV20-1 | 15 | CSARGRGASTDTQYF
few | TRBV4-3 | 19 | CASSQTLWGRDNYNSPLHF
- | TRBV2 | 15 | CASTIAGGPTDTQYF
few | TRBV6-5 | 18 | CASVTPRQGGFRNQPQHF
few | TRBV7-6 | 17 | CASSLASPASGEDTQYF
- | TRBV2 | 16 | CASSLGASGNTGELFF
few | TRBV20-1 | 16 | CSAKGTSGDRNNEQFF
few | TRBV4-2 | 14 | CASSAGGRGETQYF
many | TRBV5-1 | 15 | CASSSGPTETGELFF
few | TRBV2 | 15 | CASSERQGANSPLHF
many | TRBV3-1 | 14 | CASSQVGVNTEAFF
many | TRBV20-1 | 15 | CSARKGPAEYQPQHF
many | TRBV6-2/TRBV6-3 | 11 | CASSRRETQYF
few | TRBV11-2 | 16 | CASSRTSASSYNEQFF
- | TRBV7-9 | 15 | CASSSLTSGRDTQYF
many | TRBV7-8 | 15 | CASSFEPSSTDTQYF
many | TRBV7-6 | 12 | CASSLQNSPLHF
few | TRBV20-1 | 16 | CSAIRTSGRLTDTQYF
- | TRBV2 | 15 | CASRILAGRGNEQFF